This T cell receptor beta chain appears in the sequencing data of a study of PD-1 blockade in classical Hodgkin lymphoma. Assay: immunoSEQ multiplex PCR; the TCRdb copy retains only in-frame clones and omits some. In the table there are approximately 93,000 clones, around 80% of which are singletons. Time point noted: cycle 4 day 1 (C4D1), after less than 7 weeks of nivolumab. Every patient relapsed after autologous stem cell transplantation, and brentuximab vedotin exposure varied. Trimming stripped 7 bases from V and 4 bases from J, with 10 bases between. The CDR3 is 13 residues long. The germline V gene encodes CDR1 LGHNA and CDR2 YNFKEQ.

The rearrangement joins TRBV4-2 to TRBJ2-2; D is ambiguous. Sequencing was performed on peripheral blood mononuclear cells (PBMCs), taken before the fourth cycle of nivolumab. The receptor comes from a human donor with classical Hodgkin lymphoma. The CDR3 region is CASNPHSTGELFF. Written as DNA, the CDR3 is TGTGCCAGCAACCCCCACAGCACCGGGGAGCTGTTTTTT.